Listed below are T cell receptor beta chains from one sample, sequenced in a study of graft-versus-host responses after intestinal transplantation. No antigen is known for these receptors. TCRdb keeps only in-frame clones here, not all; method: immunoSEQ multiplex PCR. The profile shows about 96,000 clones, roughly nine tenths of them singletons. The sample consisted of unstimulated CD4+ T cells sorted from spleen or lymph node cells, taken before intestinal transplant. These receptors were taken from a human donor who received an intestinal transplant. CDR3s include the opening cysteine and the closing phenylalanine or tryptophan. D genes are given only for firm matches. A row's size may be missing; if present it is once, few, many or a size class.

size: .
V: TRBV11-3
D: .
J: TRBJ2-7
DNA: TGTGCCAGCAGTTCCCGGGGGGAGCAGTACTTC
CDR3: CASSSRGEQYF

size: .
V: TRBV23-1
D: TRBD1
J: TRBJ2-7
DNA: TGCGCCAGCAGTCATTCCCCGGGACAGGGCCCCTACGAGCAGTACTTC
CDR3: CASSHSPGQGPYEQYF

size: .
V: TRBV30
D: .
J: TRBJ1-2
DNA: TGTGCCTGGAGTGTACAGCAAGCCCGCTACACCTTC
CDR3: CAWSVQQARYTF

size: .
V: TRBV5-4
D: TRBD2
J: TRBJ2-5
DNA: TGTGCCAGCAGCCGGGGACTAACAAACCAAGAGACCCAGTACTTC
CDR3: CASSRGLTNQETQYF

size: .
V: TRBV29-1
D: TRBD1
J: TRBJ1-2
DNA: TGCAGCGTTATAGGGGGCTTGGTCGACGGCTACACCTTC
CDR3: CSVIGGLVDGYTF

size: .
V: TRBV10-1
D: TRBD2
J: TRBJ2-1
DNA: TGCGCCAGCAGTTCAGCGGGAGACACCTACAATGAGCAGTTCTTC
CDR3: CASSSAGDTYNEQFF

size: .
V: TRBV6-6
D: .
J: TRBJ2-7
DNA: TGTGCCAGCAGTTCAGGGGGGCACGAGCAGTACTTC
CDR3: CASSSGGHEQYF

size: .
V: TRBV11-2
D: .
J: TRBJ2-1
DNA: TGTGCCAGCAGCTTAGACCGTAATAATGAGCAGTTCTTC
CDR3: CASSLDRNNEQFF

size: .
V: TRBV10-3
D: .
J: TRBJ1-2
DNA: TGTGCCATCAGTGAGCAACAGCCATATGGCTACACCTTC
CDR3: CAISEQQPYGYTF

size: .
V: TRBV19
D: .
J: TRBJ1-1
DNA: TGTGCCAGTAGTATCGCGCAGGTGAACACTGAAGCTTTCTTT
CDR3: CASSIAQVNTEAFF

size: .
V: TRBV6-5
D: .
J: TRBJ2-6
DNA: TGTGCCAGCAGTTACTCCCGACTAACGGGGGCCAACGTCCTGACTTTC
CDR3: CASSYSRLTGANVLTF

size: .
V: TRBV2
D: TRBD2
J: TRBJ2-3
DNA: TGTGCCAGCAAGGGACTAGCTTCTACAGATACGCAGTATTTT
CDR3: CASKGLASTDTQYF

size: once
V: TRBV6-6
D: TRBD2
J: TRBJ2-3
DNA: TGTGCCAGCAGGCTAGCGGGAGGGGCGGAGACGCAGTATTTT
CDR3: CASRLAGGAETQYF

size: .
V: TRBV7-3
D: TRBD1
J: TRBJ1-1
DNA: TGTGCCAGCAGCTTGGGACAGATGAACACTGAAGCTTTCTTT
CDR3: CASSLGQMNTEAFF

size: .
V: TRBV20-1
D: .
J: TRBJ1-2
DNA: TGCAGTGCTAGAGATGAAGGGACAAGTACCTTC
CDR3: CSARDEGTSTF

size: .
V: TRBV10-3
D: .
J: TRBJ1-2
DNA: TGTGCCATCAGTGAGTCCCAGGGATGGAACTATGGCTACACCTTC
CDR3: CAISESQGWNYGYTF

size: .
V: TRBV10-3
D: TRBD2
J: TRBJ2-5
DNA: TGTGCCATCAGTGGACAGCGGGGGGAAGAGACCCAGTACTTC
CDR3: CAISGQRGEETQYF

size: .
V: TRBV5-1
D: TRBD2
J: TRBJ2-5
DNA: TGCGCCAGCAGCTTGGGGACTAGCGGGCAAGAGACCCAGTACTTC
CDR3: CASSLGTSGQETQYF